This passage covers 29 T cell receptor beta chains from one sample sequenced in a study of T cell responses to AZD1222 COVID-19 vaccine (dated by TCRdb to the early 2020s). Library construction relied on the immunoSEQ multiplex PCR assay. Sourced from immuneACCESS, this table was stored by TCRdb with only in-frame sequences that have V and J called. A share of the clones is absent; for the studies checked, an unresolved V gene accounts for under half, and the remainder has no known explanation. Here the sample has 130,000 to 150,000 clones; around 90% occur a single time. The top ten hold approximately 2.1% of the sample. The time point label here, explained by the study, means: baseline before first vaccination. Sequenced material: peripheral blood, taken on day 0 of AZD1222 vaccination. All receptors derive from an adult in good health.

This rearrangement joins TRBV6-1 to TRBJ2-1, with 11 bases lining up with TRBD1. J lost 9 bases, V lost 3 bases, and 4 bases had no gene match. The germline CDR1 and CDR2 sequences are MNHNS and SASEGT. This CDR3 has 14 amino acids. CDR3 DNA sequence: TGTGCCAGCAGTGACAGGGACAGGGGGTTTGAGCAGTTCTTC. Encoded protein: CASSDRDRGFEQFF.

The chain uses TRBV12-3 or TRBV12-4 and TRBJ2-7; D is ambiguous. The V end lost 3 bases, the J end lost 1 base, and 7 bases lay between the germline ends. The CDR3 consists of 13 residues. CDR3 loop: CASSFAPSYEQYF. As DNA, the CDR3 is TGTGCCAGCAGTTTTGCGCCGTCCTACGAGCAGTACTTC.

This rearrangement joins TRBV4-1 to TRBJ2-5; D tentatively fits TRBD1 or TRBD2 (5 bases each). CDR3 length equals 16 residues. Germline V lookup: CDR1 MGHRA, CDR2 YSYEKL. V lost 4 bases to trimming and J lost 3 bases, with 18 bases between them. The CDR3 sequence is CASSRGLGQGEETQYF. The CDR3 nucleotides read TGCGCCAGCAGCCGGGGCCTTGGTCAGGGAGAAGAGACCCAGTACTTC.

This clone was found once. The J gene is TRBJ2-2, the V gene TRBV5-4; D is uncertain. In germline, CDR1 is SGHNT, CDR2 YYREEE (reference sequence). The CDR3 is made up of 15 amino acids. Trimming shortened V by 0 bases and J by 7 bases, and 13 bases separated the two germline ends. The DNA of the CDR3 is TGTGCCAGCAGCTTGGGGCCGCTTAACGACGGGGAGCTGTTTTTT. It is translated as CASSLGPLNDGELFF.

This sequence joins TRBV7-8 and TRBJ2-7; D gene ambiguous. The germline gives CDR1 SGHVS, CDR2 FQNEAQ. CDR3 size: 13 residues. V was trimmed by 5 bases and J by 3 bases, leaving 11 bases between them. CDR3 in amino acids: CASSIRWDYEQYF. The CDR3 bases are TGTGCCAGCAGCATTAGATGGGACTACGAGCAGTACTTC.

The V call is TRBV6-5, the J call TRBJ1-4, with unresolved D. CDR1 is MNHEY and CDR2 is SVGAGI in the germline V gene. The length of the CDR3 is 14 residues. The V and J ends lost 2 bases and 3 bases respectively, with 7 bases between them. This CDR3 reads CASSYGSANEKLFF. CDR3 bases: TGTGCCAGCAGTTACGGGTCGGCTAATGAAAAACTGTTTTTT.

The chain has TRBV2 and TRBJ2-7; D gene unclear. CDR1 and CDR2 (germline): SNHLY, FYNNEI. The CDR3 length is 13 residues. Trimming took off 8 bases at V and 2 bases at J, with 13 bases between the two ends. CDR3 sequence: CASVPPGAYEQYF. Written as DNA, the CDR3 is TGTGCCAGCGTTCCCCCAGGAGCCTACGAGCAGTACTTC.

Remarks on this clone: The junction does not match germline at one end; this may be a read error. J is TRBJ2-5 and V is TRBV7-7; TRBD1 matches 7 bases. The CDR3 extends over 15 amino acids. The germline gives CDR1 SSHAT, CDR2 FNYEAQ (reference sequence). This chain's CDR3 is CASSRDGRGQETQYF. The CDR3, as DNA: TGTGCTAGCAGCCGAGATGGCAGGGGGCAAGAGACCCAGTACTTC. Based on the CDR3 plus reference TRBV7-7 and TRBJ2-5, the full variable domain is GAGVSQSPRYKVTKRGQDVTLRCDPISSHATLYWYQQALGQGPEFLTYFNYEAQPDKSGLPSDRFSAERPEGSISTLTIQRTEQRDSAMYRCASSRDGRGQETQYFGPGTRLLVL.

The chain couples TRBV5-1 to TRBJ2-1; 10 bases align to TRBD1. The junction had 4 bases not matched to a gene; V was cut back by 4 bases and J by 6 bases. The CDR3 extends over 14 amino acids. CDR1 is SGHRS and CDR2 is YFSETQ in the germline V gene. The CDR3 here is CASSGGQGINEQFF. The DNA of the CDR3 is TGCGCCAGCAGCGGGGGACAGGGGATCAATGAGCAGTTCTTC.

This chain connects TRBV6-1 to TRBJ1-4; no reliable D call. The germline V and J ends were trimmed by 3 bases and 3 bases, with 11 bases remaining between them. The CDR3 has 15 residues. Germline loops: CDR1 MNHNS, CDR2 SASEGT. CDR3 coding DNA: TGTGCCAGCAGTGACCAAAGTCTTGCTAATGAAAAACTGTTTTTT. Translated: CASSDQSLANEKLFF.

The chain employs TRBV11-3 and TRBJ2-7; unclear D gene. The germline V gene encodes CDR1 SGHNT and CDR2 YENEEA. The V end was cut by 6 bases, the J end by 1 base, with 10 bases between. CDR3 length: 13 amino acids. CDR3: CASSRLGSYEQYF. The DNA for the CDR3 is TGTGCCAGCAGTAGACTGGGTTCCTACGAGCAGTACTTC.

The chain carries TRBV12-1 and TRBJ2-7; TRBD2 reflects the table's D call only, with no check against the DNA. TRBV12-1 is termed a pseudogene. The CDR3 totals 17 residues. The CDR3 DNA reads as TGTGCCAGCAGCTCCCGGACTAGCGGGTCGAGCTCCTACGAGCAGTACTTC. Translated: CASSSRTSGSSSYEQYF.

The chain is built from TRBV11-2 and TRBJ2-6; 10 positions match TRBD1. The ends lost 4 bases at V and 0 bases at J; junction bases unmatched: 6. Germline CDR1 SGHAT, CDR2 FQNNGV. This CDR3 has 18 amino acids. The CDR3 here is CASSSLTGGRSGANVLTF. Here the CDR3 DNA reads TGTGCCAGCAGCTCATTGACAGGGGGCCGCTCTGGGGCCAACGTCCTGACTTTC.

Worth noting for this clone: Within the sample, other DNA sequences also encode this same CDR3. V usage is TRBV7-2 and J usage is TRBJ2-1; TRBD2 agrees at 14 bases. The germline V gene has CDR1 SGHTA and CDR2 FQGNSA. V gave up 3 bases and J gave up 5 bases; unmatched junction bases: 3. The length of the CDR3 is 16 residues. The CDR3 reads CASSLAGLAGDNEQFF. The DNA for the CDR3 is TGTGCCAGCAGCTTGGCGGGACTAGCGGGGGACAATGAGCAGTTCTTC.

The chain uses TRBV4-1 and TRBJ2-1; D is possibly TRBD2 (5 bases). CDR1 and CDR2 (germline): MGHRA, YSYEKL. Trimming removed 0 bases at V and 7 bases at J, with 7 bases between. There are 13 residues in the CDR3. CDR3 nucleotides: TGCGCCAGCAGCCAAGAATGGAGGAATGAGCAGTTCTTC. It encodes CASSQEWRNEQFF.

The V and J genes are TRBV6-2 or TRBV6-3 and TRBJ2-3; TRBD1 aligns across 10 bases. Germline trimming cut 6 bases from V and 8 bases from J; bases unmatched to any gene: 8. CDR3 length: 14 amino acids. From germline, CDR1 is MNHEY and CDR2 SVGEGT. This CDR3 is CASSPTGGFVTQYF. CDR3 nucleotides: TGTGCCAGCAGCCCGACAGGGGGCTTCGTTACGCAGTATTTT.

This clone was counted once. The chain is built from TRBV5-1 and TRBJ2-5; 9 nucleotides match TRBD2. Germline V lookup: CDR1 SGHRS, CDR2 YFSETQ. With V trimmed by 3 bases and J by 1 base, 7 bases remained unmatched. This CDR3 comprises 16 residues. The CDR3 here is CASSSLAGPTQETQYF. Here the CDR3 DNA reads TGCGCCAGCAGCTCTCTAGCGGGGCCTACCCAAGAGACCCAGTACTTC.

The chain combines TRBV7-9 with TRBJ2-7, with 7 bases lining up with TRBD1. V lost 1 base to trimming and J lost 4 bases; unmatched junction nucleotides: 4. The CDR3 consists of 14 residues. Germline CDR1 and CDR2: SEHNR and FQNEAQ (reference sequence). The CDR3 DNA is TGTGCCAGCAGCTTAGAGGGGGCGTTTTACGAGCAGTACTTC. Translating it yields CASSLEGAFYEQYF.

The chain links TRBV13 to TRBJ2-7; the D is unclear. Germline CDR1 PRHDT, CDR2 FYEKMQ (reference sequence). The CDR3 contains 11 residues. V was pared by 4 bases and J by 7 bases, with 8 bases between. The CDR3 sequence: CASSWKEEQYF. CDR3 DNA: TGTGCCAGCAGCTGGAAGGAAGAGCAGTACTTC. Full variable domain (outside the CDR3, taken from reference TRBV13 and TRBJ2-7): AAGVIQSPRHLIKEKRETATLKCYPIPRHDTVYWYQQGPGQDPQFLISFYEKMQSDKGSIPDRFSAQQFSDYHSELNMSSLELGDSALYFCASSWKEEQYFGPGTRLTVT.

Only one count was recorded for this clone. This rearrangement joins TRBV20-1 to TRBJ1-1; possible D gene TRBD1, 6 bases. V was pared by 5 bases and J by 1 base, with 11 bases between. This CDR3 is built from 13 residues. The germline CDR1 and CDR2 sequences are DFQATT and SNEGSKA (reference sequence). The CDR3 loop reads CSARGTPNTEAFF. CDR3 nucleotides: TGCAGTGCTCGTGGGACACCGAACACTGAAGCTTTCTTT.

The rearrangement joins TRBV5-4 to TRBJ1-4; 10 nucleotides match TRBD1. The CDR3 sequence is 15 residues long. The germline gives CDR1 SGHNT, CDR2 YYREEE (reference sequence). Trimming at V came to 4 bases and at J to 8 bases, leaving 8 bases not matched to a gene. The CDR3 loop reads CASSDRQGAGEKLFF. CDR3 DNA: TGTGCCAGCAGCGATAGACAGGGGGCAGGAGAAAAACTGTTTTTT.

The rearrangement joins TRBV4-3 to TRBJ2-2, with TRBD1 identical over 7 bases. With 0 bases clipped from V and 4 bases from J, the junction kept 5 bases outside the gene matches. Germline V lookup: CDR1 LGHNA, CDR2 YSLEER. The CDR3 is 16 amino acids. This CDR3 reads CASSQDGGQLTGELFF. The CDR3, as DNA: TGCGCCAGCAGCCAAGATGGGGGACAGCTCACCGGGGAGCTGTTTTTT.

The chain links TRBV10-3 to TRBJ1-4; tentative D call: TRBD1 (5 bases). Deletions cut 2 bases from V and 6 bases from J, with 16 bases between. Germline V gene data show CDR1 as ENHRY and CDR2 as SYGVKD. The CDR3 loop spans 16 amino acids. The CDR3 loop reads CAISETKGSRHEKLFF. CDR3 nucleotides: TGTGCCATCAGTGAGACTAAGGGGAGCAGACATGAAAAACTGTTTTTT.

V and J are TRBV29-1 and TRBJ1-2, with 7 bases lining up with TRBD1. This CDR3 comprises 12 residues. Losses at the gene ends were 7 bases for V and 2 bases for J; bases not matched to a gene: 4. Looked up from germline, CDR1 is SQVTM and CDR2 is ANQGSEA. Written as DNA, the CDR3 is TGCAGCGAACAGGGGCCAAACTATGGCTACACCTTC. This encodes CSEQGPNYGYTF.

The CDR3 here is CAISFGGGDRGEQYF. The CDR3 DNA follows: TGTGCCATCAGTTTCGGGGGAGGGGACAGGGGCGAGCAGTACTTC. The chain couples TRBV10-3 to TRBJ2-7; 10 bases line up with TRBD1. The CDR3 sequence is 15 residues long. V lost 5 bases and J lost 6; bases outside the gene matches: 10. The V gene's germline CDR1 is ENHRY and CDR2 SYGVKD.

The chain combines TRBV5-1 with TRBJ2-7, with no clear D. V shed 0 bases and J shed 1 base, with 5 bases lying between them. CDR3 length equals 13 residues. Germline V gene data show CDR1 as SGHRS and CDR2 as YFSETQ. The CDR3 coding sequence is TGCGCCAGCAGCTTGGCCGGTTCCTACGAGCAGTACTTC. It yields the protein CASSLAGSYEQYF.

The genes are TRBV2 and TRBJ1-5, with no clear D. Trimming shortened V by 3 bases and J by 4 bases, and 10 bases separated the two germline ends. The CDR3 contains 14 residues. Germline V gene data show CDR1 as SNHLY and CDR2 as FYNNEI. CDR3 sequence: CASSDLSFNQPQHF. CDR3 coding DNA: TGTGCCAGCAGTGATCTCAGTTTTAATCAGCCCCAGCATTTT.

The chain employs TRBV15 and TRBJ2-7, with D unclear. The germline CDR1 and CDR2 sequences are LNHNV and YYDKDF (reference sequence). The CDR3 is 15 residues long. Trimming removed 3 bases at V and 2 bases at J, with 14 bases between. CDR3 sequence (DNA): TGTGCCACCAGCAGGGACCCTCCGTTAGCCTACGAGCAGTACTTC. It translates to CATSRDPPLAYEQYF.

J is TRBJ2-7 and V is TRBV7-2; TRBD1 is a possible D gene (6 bases). Germline V lookup: CDR1 SGHTA, CDR2 FQGNSA. The CDR3 consists of 13 residues. The ends were cut back, 4 bases at V and 5 bases at J, with 12 bases in the middle. This chain's CDR3 is CASSWRGGDEQYF. CDR3 in DNA: TGTGCCAGCAGCTGGAGAGGGGGTGACGAGCAGTACTTC.